This T cell receptor beta chain was identified in a study of regulatory T cells in long-lasting Graves disease. Study-wide results and limits: Compared with new cases, persistent Graves' patients showed reduced TCR diversity.

Worth noting for this clonotype: Its antigen is still unknown.

The sample's time point: newly diagnosed GD, antithyroid drugs for less than 3 months. Construction of the TCR library relied on RNA isolated from PBMCs. Arm-PCR with iRepertoire HTBI primers amplified the CDR3 regions for these TCR beta libraries. A single record per CDR3 protein comes from TCRdb applying MiXCR to the multiplex PCR reads. Of 390,000 or so distinct CDR3 sequences listed, 10% to 15% are singletons. The data also belong to a second study, concerning T cells in Graves' hyperthyroidism and ophthalmopathy. That study reports: The HTBI set primed first-round TCR CDR3 RT-PCR.

This TCR derives from a woman under 30 with Graves disease. Sequencing was performed on peripheral blood mononuclear cells (PBMCs), taken at new diagnosis, from a patient treated with antithyroid drugs.

The CDR3 is CASSLALAGLGELFF. CDR3 bases: TGCGCCAGCAGCTTGGCGCTAGCGGGCCTGGGAGAGCTGTTTTTT. This sequence joins TRBV5-1 and TRBJ2-2; TRBD2 agrees at 8 bases. This CDR3 spans 15 amino acids. J gave up 11 bases and V 0 bases, and 9 bases lay outside the gene matches. Looked up from germline, CDR1 is SGHRS and CDR2 is YFSETQ.